This TCR beta chain originates from a study of T cell repertoires in cytomegalovirus infection. Study-wide background: The authors used CMV epitopes that were HLA-C-restricted (recently identified) and HLA-B-restricted (well studied). Indications of both CMV infection and matching HLA type were provided by public TCR beta signatures. General study results and limits: Frequencies of public TCR beta families were cumulated, and this identified carriers of CMV plus the relevant HLA. The response measured ex vivo was dominated by TCR beta clonotypes (HLA-C-restricted and CMV-specific).

The sample holds many counts of this clonotype. The target antigen is unknown. Via MiXCR, TCRdb re-called the reads, giving one row per CDR3 protein. There are approximately 71,000 distinct CDR3 sequences in the sample; 20% to 25% occur only once, and approximately 68% lies in the top ten. The receptor comes from a human donor in good health (CMV status not recorded). Some clones in this sample may be carry-over from other donors' samples. The material sequenced was CD8+ T cells from cultured PBMCs, taken from culture after CMV antigen stimulation.

The CDR3 reads CASSQDRSTDTQYF. CDR3 coding DNA: TGTGCCAGCAGCCAGGACAGGAGCACAGATACGCAGTATTTT. The rearrangement links TRBV28 to TRBJ2-3, with 7 bases lining up with TRBD1. With V trimmed by 6 bases and J by 0 bases, 3 bases remained unmatched. The CDR3 extends over 14 amino acids. Germline loops: CDR1 MDHEN, CDR2 SYDVKM.